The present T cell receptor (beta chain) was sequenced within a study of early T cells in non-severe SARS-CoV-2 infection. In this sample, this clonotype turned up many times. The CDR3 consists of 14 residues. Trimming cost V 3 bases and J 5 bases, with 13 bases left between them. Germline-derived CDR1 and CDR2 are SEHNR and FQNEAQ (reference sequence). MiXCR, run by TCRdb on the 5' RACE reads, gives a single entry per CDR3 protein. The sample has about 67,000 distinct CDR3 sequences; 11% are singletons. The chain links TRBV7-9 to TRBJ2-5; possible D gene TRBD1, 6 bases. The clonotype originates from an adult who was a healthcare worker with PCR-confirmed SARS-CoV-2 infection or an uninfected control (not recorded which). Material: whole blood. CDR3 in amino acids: CASSFGQPGETQYF. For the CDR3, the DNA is TGTGCCAGCAGCTTCGGACAGCCCGGGGAGACCCAGTACTTC.